The 29 T cell receptor beta chains listed next were all sequenced from one sample in a study of T cell responses to AZD1222 COVID-19 vaccine. Generated by immunoSEQ multiplex PCR, the TCRdb table keeps only in-frame clones and is missing some. The sample yields some 150,000 clones, approximately 88% seen once. Sequenced material: peripheral blood, taken on day 0 of AZD1222 vaccination. The receptors shown here come from an adult in good health.

The rearrangement uses TRBV19 and TRBJ2-4; 13 bases line up with TRBD2. Losses at the gene ends were 7 bases for V and 6 bases for J; bases not matched to a gene: 6. Per germline, CDR1 LNHDA and CDR2 SQIVND (reference sequence). This CDR3 spans 15 amino acids. CDR3 in amino acids: CASTRTSGSGNIQYF. The CDR3 bases are TGTGCCAGTACCCGGACTAGCGGGAGTGGAAACATTCAGTACTTC.

CDR3 in DNA: TGTGCCAGCAGCCAAGGGGAAGAAAAACTGTTTTTT. It yields the protein CASSQGEEKLFF. The V and J genes are TRBV7-9 and TRBJ1-4; a possible D gene is TRBD1 (5 bases). V lost 5 bases to trimming and J lost 8 bases, with 9 bases between them. Germline CDR1 reads SEHNR; CDR2 reads FQNEAQ (reference sequence). The CDR3 covers 12 residues.

The V and J genes are TRBV19 and TRBJ2-5; 7 bases fit TRBD2. The CDR3 covers 16 residues. Germline values: CDR1 LNHDA, CDR2 SQIVND (reference sequence). V was pared by 3 bases and J by 5 bases, with 12 bases of the junction left unmatched. For the CDR3, the DNA is TGTGCCAGTAGTATTAGTTTTGCGGGAGCGGCGGAGACCCAGTACTTC. This gives the protein CASSISFAGAAETQYF.

The CDR3 here is CASSREAMNTEAFF. The DNA for the CDR3 is TGTGCCAGCTCACGGGAGGCGATGAACACTGAAGCTTTCTTT. The genes are TRBV18 and TRBJ1-1; no definite D call. The CDR3 sequence is 14 residues long. Germline V CDR1 and CDR2: KGHSH, LQKENI. Trimming shortened V by 4 bases and J by 0 bases, and 9 bases separated the two germline ends.

V is TRBV15 and J is TRBJ1-5; D remains unclear. The CDR3 consists of 14 residues. From germline, CDR1 is LNHNV and CDR2 YYDKDF (reference sequence). Between the trimmed V and J ends, which lost 5 bases and 2 bases, there was a span of 10 bases. The CDR3, as DNA: TGTGCCACCAGCTTTTCAATAGGCAATCAGCCCCAGCATTTT. Translated, it gives CATSFSIGNQPQHF.

The chain has TRBV15 and TRBJ1-4; D gene ambiguous. V gave up 5 bases and J gave up 2 bases, with 12 bases separating them. CDR3 length equals 15 residues. In germline, CDR1 is LNHNV, CDR2 YYDKDF (reference sequence). The CDR3 DNA sequence: TGTGCCACCAGCTATGGACGGTCCACTAATGAAAAACTGTTTTTT. Translated, it gives CATSYGRSTNEKLFF.

This clone showed up just once. This sample also contains other DNA sequences that code for the same CDR3. This chain joins TRBV6-5 and TRBJ2-7; 10 bases fit TRBD2. The germline CDR1 and CDR2 sequences are MNHEY and SVGAGI. The CDR3 spans 15 residues. The ends lost 3 bases at V and 2 bases at J; junction bases unmatched: 4. CDR3 in DNA: TGTGCCAGCAGTTATTCAGCGGGAGGGACCTACGAGCAGTACTTC. This codes for CASSYSAGGTYEQYF.

This sequence joins TRBV30 and TRBJ1-5, with D uncertain. The ends were cut back, 5 bases at V and 3 bases at J, with 11 bases in the middle. Germline loops: CDR1 GTSNPN, CDR2 SVGIG (reference sequence). The CDR3 has 13 amino acids. The CDR3 coding sequence is TGTGCCTGGGGAGGTGGTGACAATCAGCCCCAGCATTTT. It specifies CAWGGGDNQPQHF. Full variable domain (rest looked up from reference TRBV30 and TRBJ1-5): SQTIHQWPATLVQPVGSPLSLECTVEGTSNPNLYWYRQAAGRGLQLLFYSVGIGQISSEVPQNLSASRPQDRQFILSSKKLLLSDSGFYLCAWGGGDNQPQHFGDGTRLSIL.

This sequence joins TRBV3-1 (or the pseudogene TRBV3-2) and TRBJ2-7; D not resolved. Looked up from germline, CDR1 is LGHDT and CDR2 is YNNKEL (reference sequence). With 7 bases removed from V and 3 bases from J, the gap between germline ends came to 7 bases. There are 11 residues in the CDR3. CDR3 sequence: CASTWGYEQYF. CDR3 nucleotide sequence: TGTGCCAGCACTTGGGGCTACGAGCAGTACTTC.

The rearrangement links TRBV7-3 to TRBJ2-5, with 12 positions matching TRBD2. The V gene's germline CDR1 is SGHTA and CDR2 FQGTGA. V was pared by 8 bases and J by 4 bases, with 5 bases of the junction left unmatched. The CDR3 consists of 14 residues. The CDR3 region has the DNA TGTGCCAGCGATAGGACTAGCGGGATAGAGACCCAGTACTTC. Encoded protein: CASDRTSGIETQYF.

V usage is TRBV15 and J usage is TRBJ1-4; D remains ambiguous. Germline V gives CDR1 LNHNV, CDR2 YYDKDF (reference sequence). The CDR3 covers 15 residues. V lost 0 bases to trimming and J lost 5 bases, with 10 bases between them. CDR3 region: CATSRDGRANEKLFF. CDR3 sequence (DNA): TGTGCCACCAGCAGAGATGGACGGGCAAATGAAAAACTGTTTTTT.

The sample holds one count of this clone. The chain recombines TRBV4-1 with TRBJ2-1; maybe TRBD1 (6 bases). This CDR3 has 18 residues. Germline V gene lookup returns CDR1 MGHRA and CDR2 YSYEKL. The ends were cut back, 0 bases at V and 6 bases at J, with 21 bases in the middle. CDR3 protein: CASSQDESRGLLSNEQFF. Written as DNA, the CDR3 is TGCGCCAGCAGCCAAGACGAAAGCAGGGGCCTCCTATCCAATGAGCAGTTCTTC.

The genes are TRBV5-8 and TRBJ1-6; TRBD1 matches at 9 bases. The CDR3 consists of 17 residues. Trimming at V came to 3 bases and at J to 7 bases, leaving 11 bases not matched to a gene. In germline, CDR1 is SGHTS, CDR2 YDEGEE. The chain's CDR3 is CASSSGQGTNGNSPLHF. The CDR3 nucleotides read TGTGCCAGCAGCTCGGGACAGGGTACGAATGGCAATTCACCCCTCCACTTT.

V is TRBV9 and J is TRBJ2-3, with 9 bases fitting TRBD2. Germline CDR1 is SGDLS and CDR2 is YYNGEE. The CDR3 runs to 17 residues. Trimming at V came to 0 bases and at J to 3 bases, leaving 8 bases not matched to a gene. CDR3 residues: CASSVGREGLLTDTQYF. The DNA for the CDR3 is TGTGCCAGCAGCGTAGGGCGGGAGGGCCTTTTGACAGATACGCAGTATTTT.

This clone was seen only once. The rearrangement uses TRBV6-5 and TRBJ2-3, with 10 bases that match TRBD2. The V gene's germline CDR1 is MNHEY and CDR2 SVGAGI. This CDR3 has 15 amino acids. The V segment lost 8 bases and the J segment 2 bases; nucleotides outside the gene matches: 7. Here the CDR3 reads CASRLLAGPTDTQYF. In nucleotides, the CDR3 is TGTGCCAGCCGCCTACTAGCGGGACCCACAGATACGCAGTATTTT.

The rearrangement joins TRBV6-2 or TRBV6-3 to TRBJ2-7; 12 bases are shared with TRBD2. The CDR3 length is 17 residues. The V gene end was trimmed by 4 bases and the J gene end by 2 bases; junction bases not matched to a gene: 9. Germline CDR1 MNHEY, CDR2 SVGEGT. This CDR3 reads CASSFSTTSGGPYEQYF. In DNA form, the CDR3 reads TGTGCCAGCAGTTTCTCTACGACTAGCGGGGGCCCCTACGAGCAGTACTTC.

This clone has only one observation. The rearrangement uses TRBV2 and TRBJ1-6; maybe TRBD1 (6 bases). The CDR3 is 13 residues long. V dropped 6 bases and J dropped 5 bases, with 8 bases sitting between them. Germline assignment: CDR1 SNHLY and CDR2 FYNNEI. In DNA, the CDR3 is TGTGCCAGCAGGGCAGGGGATAATTCACCCCTCCACTTT. Translated: CASRAGDNSPLHF.

This chain uses TRBV6-5 with TRBJ1-1; D is undetermined. The CDR3 runs 15 residues. Germline V gives CDR1 MNHEY, CDR2 SVGAGI. The V gene lost 1 base and the J gene lost 11 bases, with 20 bases spanning the gap. The CDR3 is CASSYFPSGAAPAFF. The CDR3 DNA sequence: TGTGCCAGCAGTTACTTCCCCTCGGGAGCCGCTCCGGCTTTCTTT.

The chain employs TRBV27 and TRBJ1-1; weak D call: TRBD1 (5 bases). CDR3 length: 19 residues. V gave up 4 bases and J gave up 0 bases, with 24 bases separating them. Germline-derived CDR1 and CDR2 are MNHEY and SMNVEV (reference sequence). This chain's CDR3 is CASSSRQPNPQTMNTEAFF. The CDR3 region has the DNA TGTGCCAGCAGTTCGCGACAGCCAAACCCCCAAACGATGAACACTGAAGCTTTCTTT.

CDR3 protein: CASSLDWQGNTEAFF. The CDR3 DNA reads as TGCGCCAGCAGCTTGGATTGGCAGGGGAACACTGAAGCTTTCTTT. The chain recombines TRBV5-1 with TRBJ1-1; TRBD1 is a possible D gene (5 bases). Germline V lookup: CDR1 SGHRS, CDR2 YFSETQ. The CDR3 is 15 amino acids. With 0 bases removed from V and 1 base from J, the gap between germline ends came to 10 bases. The whole variable domain, remainder taken from reference TRBV5-1 and TRBJ1-1, is KAGVTQTPRYLIKTRGQQVTLSCSPISGHRSVSWYQQTPGQGLQFLFEYFSETQRNKGNFPGRFSGRQFSNSRSEMNVSTLELGDSALYLCASSLDWQGNTEAFFGQGTRLTVV.

V gene TRBV6-4 combines with J gene TRBJ1-3; D is ambiguous. There are 15 residues in the CDR3. Germline values: CDR1 MRHNA, CDR2 SNTAGT. The ends were cut back, 4 bases at V and 0 bases at J, with 10 bases in the middle. The chain's CDR3 is CASSGCVYSGNTIYF. The CDR3 bases are TGTGCCAGCAGTGGATGCGTATACTCTGGAAACACCATATATTTT.

The chain has TRBV27 and TRBJ2-6; no clear D. V shed 2 bases and J shed 2 bases, with 7 bases lying between them. The CDR3 length is 15 residues. Germline CDR1 is MNHEY and CDR2 is SMNVEV (reference sequence). CDR3 sequence (DNA): TGTGCCAGCAGTTTAGAAGCTGCTGGGGCCAACGTCCTGACTTTC. It is translated as CASSLEAAGANVLTF. Complete variable domain (other parts from reference TRBV27 and TRBJ2-6): EAQVTQNPRYLITVTGKKLTVTCSQNMNHEYMSWYRQDPGLGLRQIYYSMNVEVTDKGDVPEGYKVSRKEKRNFPLILESPSPNQTSLYFCASSLEAAGANVLTFGAGSRLTVL.

The chain couples TRBV30 to TRBJ1-5, with D perhaps TRBD1 (5 bases). CDR3 length: 15 residues. Trimming left V 0 bases short and J 4 bases short, with 13 bases between. The V gene's germline CDR1 is GTSNPN and CDR2 SVGIG (reference sequence). The CDR3 reads CAWSVRRDPNQPQHF. The DNA for the CDR3 is TGTGCCTGGAGTGTACGGAGGGACCCGAATCAGCCCCAGCATTTT.

DNA for the CDR3: TGTGCCAGCAGTCCCCCCGGGAGAAATAGCAATCAGCCCCAGCATTTT. Translating it yields CASSPPGRNSNQPQHF. The chain joins TRBV2 to TRBJ1-5, with unresolved D. The ends were cut back, 5 bases at V and 0 bases at J, with 14 bases in the middle. This CDR3 comprises 16 residues. The germline V gene has CDR1 SNHLY and CDR2 FYNNEI.

In regard to this clone: Distinct nucleotide sequences in the sample also encode this CDR3. V gene TRBV24-1 combines with J gene TRBJ2-3; 12 positions match TRBD2. Trimming removed 3 bases from V and 3 bases from J; junction bases left unmatched: 3. Germline assignment: CDR1 KGHDR and CDR2 SFDVKD. The CDR3 sequence is 16 residues long. The CDR3 DNA reads TGTGCCACCAGTGATAGGACTAGCGGGGAGACAGATACGCAGTATTTT. This translates into CATSDRTSGETDTQYF.

V gene TRBV27 combines with J gene TRBJ2-4; tentatively, D is TRBD2 (6 bases). The length of the CDR3 is 14 residues. Trimming removed 3 bases at V and 0 bases at J, with 6 bases between. Germline values: CDR1 MNHEY, CDR2 SMNVEV (reference sequence). CDR3: CASSLGGAKNIQYF. The CDR3, as DNA: TGTGCCAGCAGTTTGGGGGGAGCCAAAAACATTCAGTACTTC.

The rearrangement uses TRBV9 and TRBJ1-6, with D perhaps matching TRBD1 (6 bases). This CDR3 has 13 amino acids. V was shortened by 4 bases and J by 10 bases, with 12 bases between the two germline ends. Germline V gives CDR1 SGDLS, CDR2 YYNGEE. In nucleotides, the CDR3 is TGTGCCAGCAGCCAGAGCAGGGGATCACCCCTCCACTTT. It is translated as CASSQSRGSPLHF.

This clone has a single count. The V and J genes are TRBV24-1 and TRBJ2-3; D is ambiguous. This CDR3 has 16 amino acids. V was cut by 3 bases and J by 2 bases, with 14 bases left in between. Germline V gene lookup returns CDR1 KGHDR and CDR2 SFDVKD. CDR3 sequence: CATSDRRAAHTDTQYF. In nucleotides, the CDR3 is TGTGCCACCAGTGATCGCCGGGCAGCTCACACAGATACGCAGTATTTT.

This CDR3 is CASSYPGVEQFF. DNA of the CDR3: TGTGCCAGCAGTTACCCTGGGGTCGAGCAGTTCTTC. The chain joins TRBV6-5 to TRBJ2-1, with D unresolved. CDR3 length: 12 amino acids. Germline lookup yields CDR1 MNHEY and CDR2 SVGAGI. Trimming stripped 2 bases from V and 10 bases from J, with 9 bases between.